Below are 13 T cell receptor beta chains sequenced from a single sample in a study of identical twins. TCRdb re-called the 5' RACE reads with MiXCR, one entry per CDR3 protein. The sample lists 700,000 or so distinct CDR3 sequences, over 8.5% occurring once. The sample was also reused in another study, on yellow fever vaccine responses in identical twins.

The specimen was PBMCs. These receptor sequences come from a woman younger than 35 in good health.

This clonotype was counted only a few times. The chain uses TRBV27 and TRBJ2-3, with 10 bases that match TRBD1. Germline V lookup: CDR1 MNHEY, CDR2 SMNVEV (reference sequence). The ends lost 3 bases at V and 5 bases at J; junction bases unmatched: 11. This CDR3 comprises 17 residues. This chain's CDR3 is CASSFLGDRGPRDTQYF. The CDR3 bases are TGTGCCAGCAGTTTCCTCGGGGACAGGGGCCCTCGAGATACGCAGTATTTT.

This chain links TRBV29-1 with TRBJ2-1; the D gene could be TRBD1 or TRBD2 (5 bases each). This CDR3 has 14 amino acids. The V and J ends lost 8 bases and 6 bases respectively, with 20 bases between them. Germline V gene sequence: CDR1 SQVTM, CDR2 ANQGSEA. CDR3 coding DNA: TGCAGCACTGAGGGGTCGGGCCTCCCCAATGAGCAGTTCTTC. This translates into CSTEGSGLPNEQFF.

This clonotype was seen repeatedly, ten times or more. The chain joins TRBV25-1 to TRBJ2-1; no firm D call. The germline V and J ends were trimmed by 4 bases and 10 bases, with 14 bases remaining between them. Germline lookup yields CDR1 MGHDK and CDR2 SYGVNS. This CDR3 is built from 13 residues. Written as DNA, the CDR3 is TGTGCCAGCAGTGGACATGTTGTTCAAGAGCAGTTCTTC. It specifies CASSGHVVQEQFF.

The chain employs TRBV27 and TRBJ2-1; 11 bases are a match to TRBD2. The germline CDR1 and CDR2 sequences are MNHEY and SMNVEV (reference sequence). The CDR3 covers 15 residues. V trimming: 3 bases; J trimming: 6 bases; junction bases outside the gene matches: 4. This CDR3 is CASSFSGGARNEQFF. Written as DNA, the CDR3 is TGTGCCAGCAGTTTTAGCGGGGGGGCCCGCAATGAGCAGTTCTTC.

This clonotype was picked up many times. The chain couples TRBV27 to TRBJ1-1; D remains ambiguous. The CDR3 extends over 13 amino acids. CDR1 is MNHEY, CDR2 SMNVEV, per germline (reference sequence). With 5 bases removed from V and 6 bases from J, the gap between germline ends came to 13 bases. Written as DNA, the CDR3 is TGTGCCAGCAGTCCCCACCGGACGGCTGAAGCTTTCTTT. It encodes CASSPHRTAEAFF.

J is TRBJ2-1 and V is TRBV27, with 7 bases matching TRBD1. This CDR3 comprises 14 residues. Germline V gene sequence: CDR1 MNHEY, CDR2 SMNVEV (reference sequence). V was clipped by 9 bases and J by 0 bases; unmatched bases: 5. The CDR3 DNA reads as TGTGCCAGTCAGGGGGTTACCTCCTACAATGAGCAGTTCTTC. This gives the protein CASQGVTSYNEQFF.

Ten or more counts support this clonotype. This rearrangement joins TRBV7-8 to TRBJ2-3; 11 bases are shared with TRBD2. The trim removed 3 bases at V and 0 bases at J, leaving 2 bases unmatched. The length of the CDR3 is 16 residues. Germline values: CDR1 SGHVS, CDR2 FQNEAQ. CDR3 residues: CASSFTSGGSTDTQYF. In DNA, the CDR3 is TGTGCCAGCAGCTTTACTAGCGGGGGTAGCACAGATACGCAGTATTTT.

This chain uses TRBV5-1 with TRBJ1-1; D perhaps matches TRBD1 (6 bases). Trimming left V 4 bases short and J 5 bases short, with 18 bases between. The CDR3 contains 15 residues. Germline V gene data show CDR1 as SGHRS and CDR2 as YFSETQ. DNA of the CDR3: TGCGCCAGCAGCCCGGAACAGGGTGTGGTGACTGAAGCTTTCTTT. This encodes CASSPEQGVVTEAFF.

Ten or more counts support this clonotype. The chain recombines TRBV15 with TRBJ2-1, with D hard to call. Trimming took 1 base from V and 0 from J, leaving 7 bases between them. Germline V gene lookup returns CDR1 LNHNV and CDR2 YYDKDF (reference sequence). CDR3 size: 15 residues. The chain's CDR3 is CATSRVPDSYNEQFF. The CDR3 nucleotides read TGTGCCACCAGCAGAGTTCCGGACTCCTACAATGAGCAGTTCTTC.

The chain carries TRBV20-1 and TRBJ1-1; D possibly corresponds to TRBD1 (5 bases). CDR1 and CDR2 (germline): DFQATT, SNEGSKA (reference sequence). This CDR3 has 13 residues. Trimming cost V 5 bases and J 3 bases, with 13 bases left between them. The CDR3 DNA sequence: TGCAGTGCTGCCAGGGTAGTCGACACTGAAGCTTTCTTT. As protein: CSAARVVDTEAFF.

This clonotype was recorded at least ten times. The V and J genes are TRBV12-3 or TRBV12-4 and TRBJ2-3; tentatively, D is TRBD2 (6 bases). Trimming took 0 bases from V and 5 from J, leaving 15 bases between them. CDR3 size: 16 residues. The CDR3 region is CASSLAQASVGDTQYF. DNA for the CDR3: TGTGCCAGCAGTTTAGCTCAGGCTAGCGTGGGAGATACGCAGTATTTT.

The chain links TRBV4-1 to TRBJ2-7; 8 bases align to TRBD2. The V and J ends lost 3 bases and 3 bases, in that order; junction bases with no gene match: 4. CDR1 is MGHRA and CDR2 is YSYEKL in the germline V gene. The CDR3 loop spans 14 amino acids. In DNA form, the CDR3 reads TGCGCCAGCAGCCACCCTAGCGGGCGCTACGAGCAGTACTTC. As protein: CASSHPSGRYEQYF.

This clonotype was detected ten times or more. This chain links TRBV29-1 with TRBJ1-1, with D unresolved. V was shortened by 6 bases and J by 1 base, with 9 bases between the two germline ends. The CDR3 has 12 residues. Looked up from germline, CDR1 is SQVTM and CDR2 is ANQGSEA. This CDR3 reads CSVGRTNTEAFF. CDR3 DNA: TGCAGCGTAGGGAGGACGAACACTGAAGCTTTCTTT.